These 20 T cell receptor beta chains originate from one sample sequenced in a study of beta chain features in type 1 diabetes. General study points: When Type 1 diabetes patients were examined, their TCRB CDR3s proved moderately but significantly shorter in all four CD4+ subsets.

Isolated RNA was reverse transcribed in full, so expressed TCRB transcripts were sequenced. Using immunoSEQ multiplex PCR, the repertoire was profiled, and TCRdb retains in-frame clones only, with some absent. Of fewer than 300,000 clones in the sample, roughly 22% were seen once. Their antigens are not known. Sequencing was performed on naive CD4+ T cells from blood. Source of these receptors: a woman in her thirties or forties with type 1 diabetes.

The genes are TRBV11-1 and TRBJ2-5, with 7 bases aligning to TRBD1. The CDR3 is 14 residues long. The ends lost 3 bases at V and 3 bases at J; junction bases unmatched: 4. Germline CDR1 reads SGHAT; CDR2 reads FQDESV (reference sequence). The CDR3 DNA reads TGTGCCAGCAGCTTGCCGACAGGGAAAGAGACCCAGTACTTC. Translated, it gives CASSLPTGKETQYF.

The chain recombines TRBV15 with TRBJ1-5, with 9 bases aligning to TRBD1. Trimming removed 1 base from V and 6 bases from J; junction bases left unmatched: 7. Germline CDR1 is LNHNV and CDR2 is YYDKDF (reference sequence). The CDR3 is made up of 16 amino acids. The chain's CDR3 is CATSRVTGGRIQPQHF. CDR3 in DNA: TGTGCCACCAGCAGAGTCACAGGGGGCAGGATTCAGCCCCAGCATTTT.

This clone was counted only a few times. The chain has TRBV1 and TRBJ1-1. TRBV1 is noted as a pseudogene. This CDR3 spans 14 amino acids. The CDR3 DNA sequence: TGCACCAGCAGCCACCCGGGCCGAGGGACTGAAGCTTTCTTT. Its translation is CTSSHPGRGTEAFF.

The chain joins TRBV27 to TRBJ2-1; possible D gene TRBD2, 5 bases. V lost 1 base, J lost 15 bases, and 19 bases lay in between. From germline, CDR1 is MNHEY and CDR2 SMNVEV (reference sequence). The CDR3 runs 14 residues. The CDR3 DNA is TGTGCCAGCAGTTTATGGGGAGCCCGGGATCCACGGTTCTTC. Its protein is CASSLWGARDPRFF.

The chain has TRBV7-2 and TRBJ2-5, with D perhaps TRBD2 (5 bases). Germline CDR1 is SGHTA and CDR2 is FQGNSA. V lost 3 bases to trimming and J lost 4 bases, with 12 bases between them. The CDR3 loop spans 14 amino acids. CDR3 protein: CASSFGGSRETQYF. In DNA form, the CDR3 reads TGTGCCAGCAGCTTCGGAGGTAGCAGAGAGACCCAGTACTTC.

The rearrangement links TRBV30 to TRBJ1-1; D is unresolved. The V gene's germline CDR1 is GTSNPN and CDR2 SVGIG (reference sequence). The CDR3 is made up of 13 amino acids. Trimming removed 4 bases from V and 7 bases from J, with 16 bases in between. The CDR3 reads CAWNRANGGEAFF. CDR3 nucleotides: TGTGCCTGGAACCGAGCGAACGGTGGTGAAGCTTTCTTT.

This chain connects TRBV5-6 to TRBJ2-7; a possible D gene is TRBD1 (5 bases). The germline CDR1 and CDR2 sequences are SGHDT and YYEEEE. The CDR3 has 15 residues. Trimming took off 0 bases at V and 0 bases at J, with 10 bases between the two ends. The CDR3 nucleotides are TGTGCCAGCAGCTTGGGGTCAGACAGCTCCTACGAGCAGTACTTC. As protein: CASSLGSDSSYEQYF. Complete variable domain (other parts from reference TRBV5-6 and TRBJ2-7): DAGVTQSPTHLIKTRGQQVTLRCSPKSGHDTVSWYQQALGQGPQFIFQYYEEEERQRGNFPDRFSGHQFPNYSSELNVNALLLGDSALYLCASSLGSDSSYEQYFGPGTRLTVT.

This clone occurred a few times. The V call is TRBV7-2, the J call TRBJ2-7; maybe TRBD1 (6 bases). The germline V gene has CDR1 SGHTA and CDR2 FQGNSA. The CDR3 covers 13 residues. V was cut by 5 bases and J by 3 bases, with 11 bases left in between. The CDR3 nucleotides read TGTGCCAGCAGCCGGGACACCTACTACGAGCAGTACTTC. Translated, it gives CASSRDTYYEQYF.

The chain links TRBV29-1 to TRBJ1-1; 7 bases are a match to TRBD1. V dropped 7 bases and J dropped 5; count of bases not matched to a gene: 10. The CDR3 extends over 13 amino acids. Germline CDR1 SQVTM, CDR2 ANQGSEA. This chain's CDR3 is CSGAHRGRTEAFF. As DNA, the CDR3 is TGCAGCGGGGCTCACAGGGGTCGGACTGAAGCTTTCTTT.

The rearrangement joins TRBV28 to TRBJ2-4; 9 nucleotides match TRBD1. V was clipped by 2 bases and J by 6 bases; unmatched bases: 8. Germline V CDR1 and CDR2: MDHEN, SYDVKM. The CDR3 has 16 residues. CDR3 bases: TGTGCCAGCAGTTTACTTTCGGGGGGACAGGGAAACATTCAGTACTTC. Translating it yields CASSLLSGGQGNIQYF.

The DNA for the CDR3 is TGTGCCAGCAGTTTATCCCCGACAGCCACCTACGAGCAGTACTTC. Translating gives CASSLSPTATYEQYF. The rearrangement joins TRBV27 to TRBJ2-7, with D tentatively TRBD1 (5 bases). Per the germline V gene, CDR1 is MNHEY and CDR2 is SMNVEV (reference sequence). With 0 bases removed from V and 2 bases from J, the gap between germline ends came to 11 bases. The CDR3 spans 15 residues.

This clone was seen a handful of times. The V and J genes are TRBV5-4 and TRBJ2-5; 14 bases are a match to TRBD2. Germline loops: CDR1 SGHNT, CDR2 YYREEE (reference sequence). V dropped 2 bases and J dropped 7; count of bases not matched to a gene: 4. This CDR3 has 15 residues. This CDR3 is CASSLPTSGRATQYF. For the CDR3, the DNA is TGTGCCAGCAGCTTACCGACTAGCGGGAGGGCGACCCAGTACTTC. Supplemented by reference TRBV5-4 and TRBJ2-5, the full variable domain reads ETGVTQSPTHLIKTRGQQVTLRCSSQSGHNTVSWYQQALGQGPQFIFQYYREEENGRGNFPPRFSGLQFPNYSSELNVNALELDDSALYLCASSLPTSGRATQYFGPGTRLLVL.

This clone was detected only a few times. The chain has TRBV4-3 and TRBJ2-5; TRBD2 matches at 8 bases. The CDR3 has 16 residues. Germline V lookup: CDR1 LGHNA, CDR2 YSLEER. J was trimmed by 9 bases and V by 0 bases; bases with no gene match: 12. The CDR3 region has the DNA TGCGCCAGCAGCCAAGAAGTACTAGCGGTGCTGGGGGCCCAGTACTTC. Translation gives CASSQEVLAVLGAQYF.

This rearrangement joins TRBV9 to TRBJ2-5; the D gene is possibly TRBD2 (6 bases). V shed 4 bases and J shed 5 bases, with 15 bases lying between them. The V gene's germline CDR1 is SGDLS and CDR2 YYNGEE. The CDR3 is made up of 14 amino acids. CDR3 region: CASSLGGLRETQYF. CDR3 bases: TGTGCCAGCAGCCTAGGAGGGTTGCGGGAGACCCAGTACTTC.

This clone came up a few times. The rearrangement links TRBV5-4 to TRBJ2-2; 7 bases map to TRBD1. The CDR3 covers 15 residues. With 4 bases clipped from V and 6 bases from J, the junction kept 9 bases outside the gene matches. Looked up from germline, CDR1 is SGHNT and CDR2 is YYREEE (reference sequence). Here the CDR3 reads CASSIDNRGAGELFF. CDR3 DNA sequence: TGTGCCAGCAGCATTGACAACAGGGGAGCCGGGGAGCTGTTTTTT.

The chain employs TRBV5-4 and TRBJ2-3; TRBD2 might be the D (5 bases). The CDR3 runs to 14 residues. V lost 4 bases, J lost 5 bases, and 14 bases lay in between. Germline CDR1 and CDR2: SGHNT and YYREEE (reference sequence). The CDR3 loop reads CASSHTSRGDTQYF. For the CDR3, the DNA is TGTGCCAGCAGCCATACTTCACGGGGAGATACGCAGTATTTT.

The chain couples TRBV28 to TRBJ1-4; D perhaps matches TRBD1 (6 bases). This CDR3 is 14 amino acids long. Per germline, CDR1 MDHEN and CDR2 SYDVKM. V dropped 4 bases and J dropped 7 bases, with 13 bases sitting between them. The CDR3 nucleotides are TGTGCCAGCAGTTACGGGGGGCGCGGTGAAAAACTGTTTTTT. This sequence encodes CASSYGGRGEKLFF.

The CDR3 DNA follows: TGTGCCAGCAGTTTTGGGACAGCCCTCAATCAGCCCCAGCATTTT. Its translation: CASSFGTALNQPQHF. The rearrangement joins TRBV28 to TRBJ1-5; 7 bases match TRBD1. Germline trimming cut 3 bases from V and 3 bases from J; bases unmatched to any gene: 5. The CDR3 spans 15 residues. The germline gives CDR1 MDHEN, CDR2 SYDVKM. Filled out from reference TRBV28 and TRBJ1-5, the complete variable domain reads DVKVTQSSRYLVKRTGEKVFLECVQDMDHENMFWYRQDPGLGLRLIYFSYDVKMKEKGDIPEGYSVSREKKERFSLILESASTNQTSMYLCASSFGTALNQPQHFGDGTRLSIL.

This clone was picked up a small number of times. The chain employs TRBV29-1 and TRBJ2-3, with 11 positions matching TRBD2. The CDR3 is made up of 16 amino acids. With 4 bases clipped from V and 3 bases from J, the junction kept 9 bases outside the gene matches. Germline CDR1 reads SQVTM; CDR2 reads ANQGSEA. In DNA form, the CDR3 reads TGCAGCGTTGTCCCCTTAGCGGGAGGGCCTACAGATACGCAGTATTTT. It is translated as CSVVPLAGGPTDTQYF.

This clone was seen a few times. The rearrangement joins TRBV29-1 to TRBJ2-1; a possible D gene is TRBD2 (6 bases). The CDR3 consists of 12 residues. V dropped 6 bases and J dropped 8 bases, with 14 bases sitting between them. The germline V gene has CDR1 SQVTM and CDR2 ANQGSEA. CDR3 sequence (DNA): TGCAGCGTAGATGACGGCGGGGATGAGCAGTTCTTC. It encodes CSVDDGGDEQFF.